This TCR beta chain came from a study of vaccination effects on CD4 cells after COVID-19. Under the ViraFEST assay, PBMC were stimulated with viral peptide pools so that antigen-specific CD4+ T cells expanded. Sequencing was performed afterwards. Upon completion of about ten days in culture, CD4+ T cells were isolated. A remark on this clone: Antigen: not known.

The protocol was immunoSEQ multiplex PCR, while the TCRdb copy is restricted to in-frame clones and leaves out a portion. The sample carries fewer than 65,000 clones, roughly 76% recorded once. The CDR3 consists of 16 residues. V lost 0 bases to trimming and J lost 1 base, with 13 bases between them. CDR1 and CDR2 (germline): SGHRS, YFSETQ. The genes are TRBV5-1 and TRBJ1-1; TRBD1 is a possible D gene (6 bases). Sequences were derived from CD4+ T cells from PBMCs cultured with HCoV-229E spike peptides, sampled before COVID-19 vaccination. The receptor was derived from a human donor who received a COVID-19 vaccine. CDR3 protein: CASSLDTGQSNTEAFF. CDR3 nucleotide sequence: TGCGCCAGCAGCTTGGACACGGGACAATCGAACACTGAAGCTTTCTTT.